These 26 T cell receptor beta chains were all obtained from the same sample, sequenced in a study of control samples from healthy donors and cancer patients. TCRdb's table, derived via immunoSEQ multiplex PCR, lists solely in-frame clones and lacks some. Of under 450,000 clones in the sample, 80% to 95% were seen once. The sequenced sample was PBMCs. The origin of the receptors is a man between 40 and 49 years old with head and neck cancer.

This chain connects TRBV7-3 to TRBJ2-2; D possibly corresponds to TRBD2 (6 bases). The germline V gene encodes CDR1 SGHTA and CDR2 FQGTGA. CDR3 length equals 16 residues. Trimming pared 7 bases from V and 1 base from J, leaving 16 bases between. The CDR3, as DNA: TGTGCCAGCACCTACGGCGGGGCGGGGAACACCGGGGAGCTGTTTTTT. This gives the protein CASTYGGAGNTGELFF.

Concerning this clone: Within the sample, other DNA sequences also encode this same CDR3. This rearrangement joins TRBV28 to TRBJ1-2, with D unclear. The germline V and J ends were trimmed by 2 bases and 7 bases, with 11 bases remaining between them. Germline V gene sequence: CDR1 MDHEN, CDR2 SYDVKM. The CDR3 has 13 residues. The CDR3 DNA reads as TGTGCCAGCAGTTTAATCCGCGGAAGTGGCTACACCTTC. Translated, it gives CASSLIRGSGYTF.

About this clone: In the same sample, other DNA sequences code for this CDR3. V gene TRBV7-2 combines with J gene TRBJ1-2, with D possibly matching TRBD1 (5 bases). CDR1 and CDR2 (germline): SGHTA, FQGNSA. The CDR3 extends over 13 amino acids. V dropped 5 bases and J dropped 2 bases, with 9 bases sitting between them. This chain's CDR3 is CASSPDTNYGYTF. The CDR3 coding sequence is TGTGCCAGCAGCCCGGACACCAACTATGGCTACACCTTC.

This chain joins TRBV27 and TRBJ2-5; 13 positions agree with TRBD2. From germline, CDR1 is MNHEY and CDR2 SMNVEV (reference sequence). This CDR3 comprises 16 residues. Losses at the gene ends were 4 bases for V and 5 bases for J; bases not matched to a gene: 7. CDR3 sequence (DNA): TGTGCCAGCAGTTCCTTACTAGCGGGAGGGCAGGAGACCCAGTACTTC. Translated: CASSSLLAGGQETQYF.

The chain uses TRBV19 and TRBJ2-1, with TRBD2 matching over 9 bases. Per the germline V gene, CDR1 is LNHDA and CDR2 is SQIVND (reference sequence). The CDR3 consists of 14 residues. The J segment lost 7 bases and the V segment lost 7 bases, leaving 8 bases of the junction unmatched. The CDR3 spells CASTGSGGGNEQFF. The CDR3 region has the DNA TGTGCCAGTACGGGTAGCGGGGGCGGTAATGAGCAGTTCTTC.

The rearrangement uses TRBV30 and TRBJ1-2; D unclear. V shed 7 bases and J shed 5 bases, with 11 bases lying between them. CDR3 size: 11 residues. Looked up from germline, CDR1 is GTSNPN and CDR2 is SVGIG (reference sequence). The CDR3 bases are TGTGCCTCCCCCGGGATTTATGGCTACACCTTC. Its translation: CASPGIYGYTF.

The chain has TRBV7-3 and TRBJ2-5, with 9 positions matching TRBD1. Germline-derived CDR1 and CDR2 are SGHTA and FQGTGA. The CDR3 totals 15 residues. V was clipped by 5 bases and J by 5 bases; unmatched bases: 9. The CDR3 DNA is TGTGCCAGCAGCCCCGGGACAGGGCGGGGGGAGACCCAGTACTTC. Protein product: CASSPGTGRGETQYF.

A single count supports this clone. The chain is built from TRBV7-8 and TRBJ2-5; D possibly corresponds to TRBD1 (5 bases). This CDR3 region has 14 residues. V lost 2 bases, J lost 0 bases, and 7 bases lay in between. CDR1 is SGHVS, CDR2 FQNEAQ, per germline. CDR3 protein: CASSLYRNQETQYF. The DNA for the CDR3 is TGTGCCAGCAGCTTATACAGGAACCAAGAGACCCAGTACTTC. Supplemented by reference TRBV7-8 and TRBJ2-5, the full variable domain reads GAGVSQSPRYKVAKRGQDVALRCDPISGHVSLFWYQQALGQGPEFLTYFQNEAQLDKSGLPSDRFFAERPEGSVSTLKIQRTQQEDSAVYLCASSLYRNQETQYFGPGTRLLVL.

The chain links TRBV7-2 to TRBJ2-3; D ambiguous. V gave up 4 bases and J gave up 7 bases, with 12 bases separating them. CDR3 length: 13 amino acids. Germline V gene sequence: CDR1 SGHTA, CDR2 FQGNSA. CDR3 coding DNA: TGTGCCAGCAGCTCCCCGCCCCCTAATACGCAGTATTTT. It yields the protein CASSSPPPNTQYF.

This sequence joins TRBV24-1 and TRBJ1-2; D is possibly TRBD1 (5 bases). V lost 1 base and J 0 bases, leaving 14 bases between the germline ends. Germline values: CDR1 KGHDR, CDR2 SFDVKD. The CDR3 is made up of 17 amino acids. The CDR3 nucleotides are TGTGCCACCAGTGATTTCCGGTGGGGGGGGGCTAACTATGGCTACACCTTC. Residues: CATSDFRWGGANYGYTF.

The J gene is TRBJ1-2, the V gene TRBV3-1 (or the pseudogene TRBV3-2), with TRBD1 matching over 9 bases. V trimming: 4 bases; J trimming: 9 bases; junction bases outside the gene matches: 6. The CDR3 totals 13 residues. From germline, CDR1 is LGHDT and CDR2 YNNKEL (reference sequence). The DNA for the CDR3 is TGTGCCAGCAGCCCACAGGGGGCGAGGAGCTACACCTTC. It is translated as CASSPQGARSYTF.

The J gene is TRBJ2-1, the V gene TRBV5-1; TRBD1 or TRBD2 may be the D gene (6 bases each). Germline lookup yields CDR1 SGHRS and CDR2 YFSETQ. This CDR3 contains 16 residues. Trimming shortened V by 5 bases and J by 7 bases, and 22 bases separated the two germline ends. The CDR3 sequence: CASRPPGEVRGNEQFF. CDR3 sequence (DNA): TGCGCCAGCAGACCCCCGGGGGAGGTGAGGGGGAATGAGCAGTTCTTC. The full variable domain, completed using reference TRBV5-1 and TRBJ2-1, is KAGVTQTPRYLIKTRGQQVTLSCSPISGHRSVSWYQQTPGQGLQFLFEYFSETQRNKGNFPGRFSGRQFSNSRSEMNVSTLELGDSALYLCASRPPGEVRGNEQFFGPGTRLTVL.

The chain is built from TRBV4-2 and TRBJ1-2; the D gene is possibly TRBD1 (5 bases). The CDR3 totals 16 residues. Deletions cut 2 bases from V and 8 bases from J, with 21 bases between. Germline-derived CDR1 and CDR2 are LGHNA and YNFKEQ. CDR3 DNA: TGTGCCAGCAGCCAATCTTCTTCCGGGGCCGAGGGCGGCTACACCTTC. It encodes CASSQSSSGAEGGYTF.

The J gene is TRBJ1-4, the V gene TRBV4-3; D not resolved. This CDR3 has 14 residues. Looked up from germline, CDR1 is LGHNA and CDR2 is YSLEER. V dropped 1 base and J dropped 3 bases, with 6 bases sitting between them. The CDR3 is CASSQGGSNEKLFF. CDR3 coding DNA: TGCGCCAGCAGCCAAGGAGGGTCTAATGAAAAACTGTTTTTT.

J is TRBJ1-6 and V is TRBV14; D unclear. V gave up 3 bases and J gave up 2 bases, with 5 bases separating them. This CDR3 contains 14 residues. Germline loops: CDR1 SGHDN, CDR2 FVKESK. The CDR3 spells CASSQSTYNSPLHF. The CDR3 region has the DNA TGTGCCAGCAGCCAGAGCACCTATAATTCACCCCTCCACTTT.

The chain employs TRBV10-1 and TRBJ2-5; D not resolved. The germline V and J ends were trimmed by 4 bases and 4 bases, with 10 bases remaining between them. The CDR3 is 13 residues long. Germline V gene sequence: CDR1 WNHNN, CDR2 SYGVQD (reference sequence). In DNA, the CDR3 is TGCGCCAGCAGTGGCGACCGTGTAGAGACCCAGTACTTC. Its translation: CASSGDRVETQYF.

Concerning this clone: Other DNA sequences from this sample encode an identical CDR3 as well. The chain couples TRBV19 to TRBJ2-7; the D is unclear. Trimming removed 3 bases at V and 4 bases at J, with 7 bases between. Germline-derived CDR1 and CDR2 are LNHDA and SQIVND (reference sequence). There are 12 residues in the CDR3. This chain's CDR3 is CASSIAGYEQYF. The DNA for the CDR3 is TGTGCCAGTAGTATCGCTGGGTACGAGCAGTACTTC.

The chain recombines TRBV3-1 (or the pseudogene TRBV3-2) with TRBJ2-4, with D possibly being TRBD1 or TRBD2 (6 bases each). V lost 2 bases, J lost 6 bases, and 11 bases lay in between. This CDR3 contains 14 residues. The germline CDR1 and CDR2 sequences are LGHDT and YNNKEL (reference sequence). The CDR3 loop is CASSQPGARNIQYF. In nucleotides, the CDR3 is TGTGCCAGCAGCCAACCGGGGGCTAGAAACATTCAGTACTTC.

This chain links TRBV12-3 or TRBV12-4 with TRBJ1-5; TRBD1 might be the D (6 bases). The CDR3 has 12 residues. V lost 4 bases to trimming and J lost 11 bases, with 12 bases between them. The CDR3 region is CASSWNTGTQHF. In nucleotides, the CDR3 is TGTGCCAGCAGTTGGAATACAGGGACCCAGCATTTT.

This rearrangement joins TRBV10-3 to TRBJ2-1; D not certain. Germline assignment: CDR1 ENHRY and CDR2 SYGVKD. The CDR3 length is 14 residues. Trimming took 0 bases from V and 4 from J, leaving 7 bases between them. CDR3 in amino acids: CAISESIRYNEQFF. The DNA of the CDR3 is TGTGCCATCAGTGAGTCGATCCGATACAATGAGCAGTTCTTC.

This clone was seen a few times. CDR3 nucleotides: TGTGCCAGCAGAGAGTTAGGAGGGTCGGACATTCAGTACTTC. Protein product: CASRELGGSDIQYF. The J gene is TRBJ2-4, the V gene TRBV5-8; TRBD2 might be the D (6 bases). Trimming shortened V by 5 bases and J by 8 bases, and 17 bases separated the two germline ends. Germline loops: CDR1 SGHTS, CDR2 YDEGEE. CDR3 size: 14 residues.

This chain joins TRBV6-5 and TRBJ2-7, with D tentatively TRBD1 (7 bases). From germline, CDR1 is MNHEY and CDR2 SVGAGI. The CDR3 loop spans 13 amino acids. V was trimmed by 7 bases and J by 2 bases, leaving 12 bases between them. The CDR3 reads CASTRGETYEQYF. DNA of the CDR3: TGTGCCAGCACCAGGGGGGAAACCTACGAGCAGTACTTC.

The CDR3 here is CASSFPGQGAIDYGYTF. The CDR3 DNA follows: TGCGCCAGCAGCTTTCCGGGACAGGGGGCGATCGACTATGGCTACACCTTC. V gene TRBV5-1 combines with J gene TRBJ1-2; 12 positions agree with TRBD1. CDR1 and CDR2 (germline): SGHRS, YFSETQ. There are 17 residues in the CDR3. Trimming removed 2 bases from V and 3 bases from J; junction bases left unmatched: 8. Full variable domain (outside the CDR3, taken from reference TRBV5-1 and TRBJ1-2): KAGVTQTPRYLIKTRGQQVTLSCSPISGHRSVSWYQQTPGQGLQFLFEYFSETQRNKGNFPGRFSGRQFSNSRSEMNVSTLELGDSALYLCASSFPGQGAIDYGYTFGSGTRLTVV.

This chain joins TRBV30 and TRBJ1-1; TRBD1 might be the D (5 bases). From germline, CDR1 is GTSNPN and CDR2 SVGIG (reference sequence). The CDR3 runs 18 residues. Trimming cost V 1 base and J 0 bases, with 21 bases left between them. CDR3 in amino acids: CAWSAPRGRARMNTEAFF. The DNA of the CDR3 is TGTGCCTGGAGTGCCCCCCGGGGCCGGGCCCGAATGAACACTGAAGCTTTCTTT.

The chain recombines TRBV18 with TRBJ2-2; D unresolved. CDR3 length equals 15 residues. Trimming took off 7 bases at V and 0 bases at J, with 12 bases between the two ends. Germline lookup yields CDR1 KGHSH and CDR2 LQKENI. The CDR3, as DNA: TGTGCCAGCTGGGAAGACATTTCGAACACCGGGGAGCTGTTTTTT. This sequence encodes CASWEDISNTGELFF.

The chain recombines TRBV9 with TRBJ1-2, with 12 positions matching TRBD1. Germline CDR1 and CDR2: SGDLS and YYNGEE. The CDR3 has 18 residues. V shed 2 bases and J 6 bases; nucleotides not matched to a gene: 14. The CDR3 nucleotides read TGTGCCAGCAGCGTCCCGAGGGGACAGGGGGCGCTTTTTGATGGCTACACCTTC. Translated: CASSVPRGQGALFDGYTF.